The T cell receptor beta chain under discussion was sequenced for a study of T cell responses to AZD1222 COVID-19 vaccine. Study-level points and caveats: Spike-specific TCR breadth and depth were elevated following two AZD1222 doses. Among those given AZD1222, only 5 to 7 were seropositive at baseline. Nearly half of unique spike-specific TCRs reportedly avoided B.1.351 and B.1.1.7 mutated regions.

Of note for this clone: The antigen remains unidentified.

After removal of 5 bases from V and 5 bases from J, the junction contained 6 bases not matched to a gene. The CDR3 covers 14 residues. Germline assignment: CDR1 LGHNA and CDR2 YSLEER. Sequencing used immunoSEQ multiplex PCR; TCRdb keeps in-frame clones, though not all of them. The data show roughly 110,000 clones, around 91% seen once. The chain has TRBV4-3 and TRBJ1-2, with 9 nucleotides matching TRBD1. The starting material was peripheral blood, obtained on day 0 of AZD1222 vaccination. This clonotype originated in an adult in good health. The CDR3 nucleotides read TGCGCCAGCAGCAGACAGGGGGTTGTATATGGCTACACCTTC. Its translation: CASSRQGVVYGYTF.